What follows is one TCR beta chain and its context. Its antigen remains undetermined. The input lacks base qualities; no much larger clone sits a single base away. This sample was taken from a study of CD8+CD57+ T cells in acquired aplastic anemia (dated 2018 in TCRdb). Study-wide context: On average, sorted CD4+ and CD8+ cells yielded 2.5 to 3.5 ug of extracted DNA, with a range of roughly 0.18 to 30 ug. A CD8+CD57+ expansion meant a frequency higher than the mean frequency seen in healthy subjects.

Broader findings and caveats from the paper: Around 31 CD8+ CDR3 sequences were shared between patients and controls but appeared highly expressed in patients and within their immunodominant clones. No significant difference in CD8+ Simpson's diversity was found between patients and healthy controls (P=0.060).

Expansion of CD8+CD57+ cells had been shown by flow cytometry in the patients chosen for sequencing. Every patient had a diagnosis of severe acquired aplastic anemia based on International Study of Aplastic Anemia and Agranulocytosis and Camitta criteria. Patients had received no therapy at the time of blood sampling. The study deep-sequenced TCR repertoires of sorted CD4+ and CD8+ blood T cells from severe aplastic anemia patients and healthy subjects. Patients were enrolled under clinicaltrials.gov protocols 00001620, 01623167, 00001397, 00071045, 00081523 and 00961064 in the USA. Ficoll-Paque density gradient centrifugation was used to isolate peripheral blood mononuclear cells. CD4+ and CD8+ T cells were sorted by FACS or magnetic beads before DNA extraction. Genomic DNA served as template for TCR beta VDJ combination and CDR3 sequence profiling. An Illumina HiSeq 2000 was used for TCR repertoire sequencing. Concerning the study's data processing: TRBV/TRBJ rearrangement plots, CDR3 size and DJ length profiles, and Simpson's diversity index were used to evaluate the repertoires. The most abundant DNA sequence in the deep sequencing data was taken as the immunodominant clone. CDR3 amino acid sequences were screened for sharing across subjects and compared with published repertoires and the VDJdb database. TCRdb passed the public sequencing reads through fastp at Q25 and MiXCR, retaining productive beta sequences. Under each unique CDR3 protein, matching rows form one entry showing the most common genes and DNA. TCRdb's processing, not the authors' own work, is the source of the V and J calls. For this sample the table gives approximately 470,000 distinct CDR3 sequences, of which around 30% were detected only once. Around 0.82% of the sample is taken by the ten largest.

This TCR was recovered from a human donor with aplastic anemia. The sequencing input was sorted CD4+, CD8+, or CD8+CD57+ T cells (not recorded which) from PBMCs.

The sequence in DNA is TGTGCCAGTAGCGGGGCAGGGGGCGGCCAGCCCCAGCATTTT. Its amino acids are CASSGAGGGQPQHF. Here the chain combines TRBV19 and TRBJ1-5; 8 bases in the junction line up with TRBD1. CDR3 length: 14 amino acids, cysteine to phenylalanine. CDR3 DNA is the only sequence kept; it has 42 bases, read in frame from the first base. CDR1 LNHDA and CDR2 SQIVND were looked up in the germline V gene (reference sequence). V is pruned by 6 bases and J by 7 bases, leaving 8 bases of the junction without a gene match.